The rows below give T cell receptor beta chains drawn from one sample of a study of Ad26.COV2.S vaccination and SARS-CoV-2 variants. Assay: immunoSEQ multiplex PCR; the TCRdb copy retains only in-frame clones and omits some. Seen here are roughly 450,000 clones, 75% to 95% observed once, and the top ten hold 9.5% to 15%. The sequences come from peripheral blood, collected in a trial of Ad26.COV2.S vaccine versus placebo. These receptors were obtained from a person aged 18-65 years who received the Ad26.COV2.S COVID-19 vaccine or a placebo. CDR3s include the opening cysteine and the closing phenylalanine or tryptophan. The order of the fields is clone size, D gene, J gene, V gene, CDR3 protein, CDR3 DNA. The D gene is left open where the match is weak. Clone size, where shown, is once, few, many, or a class for clones that have expanded.

NA,NA,TRBJ2-5,TRBV7-8,CASSSRGEETQYF,TGTGCCAGCAGCTCTCGCGGGGAGGAGACCCAGTACTTC
NA,TRBD2,TRBJ2-3,TRBV4-2,CASSQVVAGADTQYF,TGTGCCAGCAGCCAAGTGGTAGCGGGAGCGGATACGCAGTATTTT
once,NA,TRBJ2-7,TRBV7-9,CASSLAGSRGEQYF,TGTGCCAGCAGCTTAGCCGGGTCGAGGGGTGAGCAGTACTTC
NA,TRBD1,TRBJ2-3,TRBV9,CASSVVGQGSTDTQYF,TGTGCCAGCAGCGTAGTCGGACAGGGGTCCACAGATACGCAGTATTTT
NA,NA,TRBJ2-5,TRBV3-1/TRBV3-2,CASSQGLLQETQYF,TGTGCCAGCAGCCAAGGCCTCCTACAAGAGACCCAGTACTTC
NA,NA,TRBJ2-7,TRBV6-5,CASSRGEPSYEQYF,TGTGCCAGCAGTCGGGGCGAACCTTCCTACGAGCAGTACTTC
NA,TRBD1,TRBJ1-6,TRBV28,CASSSVDRDASPLHF,TGTGCCAGCAGTTCAGTTGACAGGGACGCCTCACCCCTCCACTTT
NA,TRBD1,TRBJ2-2,TRBV19,CASSTRQGWELFF,TGTGCCAGTAGTACCCGACAGGGATGGGAGCTGTTTTTT
once,TRBD1,TRBJ1-3,TRBV5-1,CASSPGQGTGNTIYF,TGCGCCAGCAGCCCGGGACAGGGAACTGGAAACACCATATATTTT
NA,TRBD2,TRBJ2-7,TRBV10-1,CASSGSSSGREEQYF,TGCGCCAGCAGTGGAAGCTCTAGCGGGAGGGAAGAGCAGTACTTC
NA,NA,TRBJ2-3,TRBV29-1,CSVEPTSRATQYF,TGCAGCGTTGAACCCACAAGCAGGGCGACGCAGTATTTT
NA,TRBD1,TRBJ2-7,TRBV5-4,CASRPGTAGESYEQYF,TGTGCCAGCAGACCAGGGACAGCTGGAGAATCCTACGAGCAGTACTTC
once,TRBD2,TRBJ2-1,TRBV5-4,CASSPMTSRYNEQFF,TGTGCCAGCAGCCCCATGACTAGCAGGTACAATGAGCAGTTCTTC
NA,NA,TRBJ2-2,TRBV5-1,CASSRQFRGNTGELFF,TGCGCCAGCAGCCGACAATTCCGGGGGAACACCGGGGAGCTGTTTTTT
NA,TRBD2,TRBJ2-1,TRBV2,CASTGTSGRYDNEQFF,TGTGCCAGCACCGGGACTAGCGGGAGATACGACAATGAGCAGTTCTTC
NA,TRBD2,TRBJ2-1,TRBV28,CASTLAGGPGNEQFF,TGTGCCAGCACGTTAGCGGGAGGGCCAGGGAATGAGCAGTTCTTC
NA,NA,TRBJ1-2,TRBV4-2,CASSQVGQGRYGYTF,TGTGCCAGCAGCCAAGTAGGCCAGGGGCGGTATGGCTACACCTTC
NA,TRBD1,TRBJ2-7,TRBV19,CASSGGQGTYEQYF,TGTGCCAGTAGCGGAGGACAGGGGACCTACGAGCAGTACTTC